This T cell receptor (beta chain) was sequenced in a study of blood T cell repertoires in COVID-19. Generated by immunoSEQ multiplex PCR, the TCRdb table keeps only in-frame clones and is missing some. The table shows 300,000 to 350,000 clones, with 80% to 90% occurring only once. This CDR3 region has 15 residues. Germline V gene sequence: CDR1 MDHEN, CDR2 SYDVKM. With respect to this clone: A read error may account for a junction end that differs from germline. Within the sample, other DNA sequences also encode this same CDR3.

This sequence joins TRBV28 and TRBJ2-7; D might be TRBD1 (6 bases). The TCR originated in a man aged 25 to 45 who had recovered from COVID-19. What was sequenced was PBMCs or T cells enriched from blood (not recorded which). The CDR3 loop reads CASSDSGTPTYEQYF. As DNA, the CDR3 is TGTGCCAGCAGTGATTCCGGGACACCAACCTATGAGCAGTACTTC.